Shown below are 16 T cell receptor beta chains from a single sample sequenced in a study of CD8+ T cells in alopecia areata (dated by TCRdb to 2016 to 2018). Per the publication, the time point label means: less than five weeks on oral tofacitinib. This specimen's treatment or condition label, interpreted: oral pan-JAK inhibitor, 5-10 mg twice daily. The receptor library was made with the immunoSEQ multiplex PCR assay. To provide template for TCR sequencing, every sample had RNA extracted and reverse transcribed into cDNA. TCRdb took this table from immuneACCESS and kept in-frame rearrangements with V and J called. Such tables lack part of the clones; where checked against another copy, unresolved V genes explain under half of the gap, and the rest is unexplained. The sample contains about 190,000 clones, 60% to 70% of them found a single time. In total, the top ten clones hold approximately 0.69% of the sample.

The sample in question was CD4+ T cells sorted from blood, obtained at week 4, from a patient treated with tofacitinib. The receptors stem from a human donor with alopecia areata.

The chain links TRBV30 to TRBJ2-5, with 8 nucleotides matching TRBD1. CDR3 size: 13 residues. Germline V gene lookup returns CDR1 GTSNPN and CDR2 SVGIG (reference sequence). V lost 5 bases to trimming and J lost 7 bases; unmatched junction nucleotides: 9. The DNA for the CDR3 is TGTGCCTGGGATGCAGGGGGCACCGGGACCCAGTACTTC. Its translation: CAWDAGGTGTQYF.

The chain uses TRBV18 and TRBJ2-1; 8 bases align to TRBD1. V lost 4 bases, J lost 8 bases, and 7 bases stayed unmatched. CDR1 is KGHSH and CDR2 is LQKENI in the germline V gene. This CDR3 spans 14 amino acids. DNA of the CDR3: TGTGCCAGCTCACGCCAGGGGGCAGGCGATGAGCAGTTCTTC. Amino acid sequence: CASSRQGAGDEQFF.

This chain connects TRBV30 to TRBJ2-7, with unresolved D. The V gene's germline CDR1 is GTSNPN and CDR2 SVGIG (reference sequence). V was clipped by 4 bases and J by 0 bases, with 16 bases between them. The CDR3 consists of 15 residues. The CDR3 region is CAWTPGHLSSYEQYF. The CDR3 coding sequence is TGTGCCTGGACCCCAGGCCACCTAAGCTCCTACGAGCAGTACTTC.

The V call is TRBV15, the J call TRBJ2-1, with TRBD1 as a possible D gene (5 bases). Between the trimmed V and J ends, which lost 3 bases and 4 bases, there was a span of 10 bases. The CDR3 has 14 residues. Germline assignment: CDR1 LNHNV and CDR2 YYDKDF (reference sequence). This CDR3 reads CATSRGQRYNEQFF. DNA for the CDR3: TGTGCCACCAGCAGGGGGCAAAGGTACAATGAGCAGTTCTTC.

This chain uses TRBV30 with TRBJ1-5; D is perhaps TRBD1 (5 bases). V was shortened by 2 bases and J by 3 bases, with 11 bases between the two germline ends. Germline values: CDR1 GTSNPN, CDR2 SVGIG (reference sequence). The CDR3 covers 14 residues. CDR3 in amino acids: CAWSKGRNNQPQHF. In nucleotides, the CDR3 is TGTGCCTGGAGTAAGGGGCGGAACAATCAGCCCCAGCATTTT. Using reference TRBV30 and TRBJ1-5 for the parts outside the CDR3, the full variable domain is SQTIHQWPATLVQPVGSPLSLECTVEGTSNPNLYWYRQAAGRGLQLLFYSVGIGQISSEVPQNLSASRPQDRQFILSSKKLLLSDSGFYLCAWSKGRNNQPQHFGDGTRLSIL.

The chain employs TRBV29-1 and TRBJ2-2, with 7 bases lining up with TRBD1. The CDR3 is made up of 15 amino acids. Unmatched junction bases numbered 11, after V lost 8 bases and J lost 2 bases. Germline assignment: CDR1 SQVTM and CDR2 ANQGSEA. CDR3 nucleotide sequence: TGCAGCCTCCCTCGGGACAGACCAAACACCGGGGAGCTGTTTTTT. This gives the protein CSLPRDRPNTGELFF.

The table lists this clone with a few counts. This sequence joins TRBV27 and TRBJ1-5, with TRBD1 matching 10 bases. The CDR3 is made up of 13 amino acids. Unmatched junction bases numbered 2, after V lost 7 bases and J lost 5 bases. CDR1 MNHEY and CDR2 SMNVEV come from the germline V gene (reference sequence). The CDR3 loop is CASKGQGYQPQHF. In DNA form, the CDR3 reads TGTGCCAGCAAGGGACAGGGGTATCAGCCCCAGCATTTT.

This clone appeared a few times. The chain employs TRBV29-1 and TRBJ1-2; 8 positions match TRBD1. CDR3 size: 16 residues. Germline CDR1 SQVTM, CDR2 ANQGSEA. Trimming at V came to 1 base and at J to 6 bases, leaving 13 bases not matched to a gene. This chain's CDR3 is CSVEGRADREFNGYTF. The CDR3 DNA follows: TGCAGCGTTGAAGGTCGGGCGGACAGGGAATTTAATGGCTACACCTTC.

This clone showed up just a few times. V is TRBV15 and J is TRBJ2-3; D remains unclear. CDR1 LNHNV and CDR2 YYDKDF come from the germline V gene (reference sequence). V was trimmed by 1 base and J by 6 bases, leaving 5 bases between them. The CDR3 spans 12 residues. CDR3 loop: CATSRGRDTQYF. The CDR3 bases are TGTGCCACCAGCAGAGGAAGGGATACGCAGTATTTT.

This chain uses TRBV29-1 with TRBJ1-4; 9 bases map to TRBD1. Trimming at V came to 3 bases and at J to 11 bases, leaving 7 bases not matched to a gene. Germline V lookup: CDR1 SQVTM, CDR2 ANQGSEA. This CDR3 has 13 residues. This CDR3 is CSVEKTGGGKLFF. In DNA form, the CDR3 reads TGCAGCGTTGAGAAAACAGGGGGCGGGAAACTGTTTTTT.

This clone showed up just a few times. The chain combines TRBV5-6 with TRBJ2-3; TRBD1 might be the D (5 bases). V was trimmed by 1 base and J by 2 bases, leaving 8 bases between them. CDR3 length equals 14 residues. Germline V gene data show CDR1 as SGHDT and CDR2 as YYEEEE. The CDR3 region has the DNA TGTGCCAGCAGCTTGTACAGGACCACAGATACGCAGTATTTT. It translates to CASSLYRTTDTQYF.

The rearrangement uses TRBV14 and TRBJ2-3; 9 bases match TRBD1. This CDR3 region has 17 residues. Per germline, CDR1 SGHDN and CDR2 FVKESK. J lost 0 bases, V lost 3 bases, and 7 bases had no gene match. CDR3 nucleotide sequence: TGTGCCAGCAGCCACTATCCGGGACAGGGCAGCACAGATACGCAGTATTTT. Residues: CASSHYPGQGSTDTQYF.

The chain combines TRBV14 with TRBJ2-7, with 8 bases identical to TRBD1. J was trimmed by 2 bases and V by 6 bases; bases with no gene match: 6. CDR1 SGHDN and CDR2 FVKESK come from the germline V gene. The CDR3 sequence is 14 residues long. CDR3: CASSQQGVPYEQYF. In DNA, the CDR3 is TGTGCCAGCAGTCAACAGGGGGTCCCCTACGAGCAGTACTTC.

The V call is TRBV5-1, the J call TRBJ2-1, with a weak D call TRBD2 (5 bases). Germline V gene sequence: CDR1 SGHRS, CDR2 YFSETQ. V lost 4 bases and J 4 bases, leaving 6 bases between the germline ends. This CDR3 comprises 12 residues. CDR3 sequence: CASSAGYNEQFF. DNA for the CDR3: TGCGCCAGCAGCGCGGGTTACAATGAGCAGTTCTTC.

This chain joins TRBV29-1 and TRBJ2-7; 10 bases fit TRBD1. The CDR3 runs to 13 residues. The ends lost 5 bases at V and 7 bases at J; junction bases unmatched: 8. Germline V gene sequence: CDR1 SQVTM, CDR2 ANQGSEA. This chain's CDR3 is CSVSGTGVGEQYF. The DNA for the CDR3 is TGCAGCGTTTCCGGGACAGGGGTCGGAGAGCAGTACTTC.

This clone was seen a handful of times. The chain's CDR3 is CSARSTSRSFF. The CDR3 region has the DNA TGCAGTGCTAGATCGACTAGCCGGTCGTTCTTC. The rearrangement links TRBV20-1 to TRBJ2-1, with TRBD2 matching 7 bases. The CDR3 runs 11 residues. Trimming took 2 bases from V and 15 from J; bases not matched to a gene: 7. CDR1 is DFQATT, CDR2 SNEGSKA, per germline (reference sequence).